This entry lists 27 T cell receptor beta chains sequenced from one sample in a study of cytomegalovirus exposure and HLA in healthy donors. The primer mix had 60 Vbeta and 13 Jbeta primers. TCRdb's copy holds only in-frame clones and misses some; the assay was immunoSEQ multiplex PCR. This repertoire shows about 160,000 clones, about 88% found once; its top ten account for approximately 2%. Sequencing used PBMCs. The receptor source for this set is a woman between 18 and 30 years old in good health and CMV-seronegative.

The CDR3 nucleotides read TGTGCCAGCAGCTTAGGAAAAGGACAGGGGGATAGCAATCAGCCCCAGCATTTT. It is translated as CASSLGKGQGDSNQPQHF. V is TRBV7-9 and J is TRBJ1-5, with 10 bases aligning to TRBD1. CDR1 and CDR2 from the germline V gene are SEHNR and FQNEAQ (reference sequence). This CDR3 contains 18 residues. V shed 1 base and J 0 bases; nucleotides not matched to a gene: 6.

The chain joins TRBV6-1 to TRBJ2-7; D may be TRBD2 (6 bases). There are 15 residues in the CDR3. Deletions cut 8 bases from V and 0 bases from J, with 17 bases between. CDR1 is MNHNS and CDR2 is SASEGT in the germline V gene. CDR3 nucleotides: TGTGCCAGCTTTAAAGCGGGCCCGAGCTCCTACGAGCAGTACTTC. Translating gives CASFKAGPSSYEQYF.

The J gene is TRBJ2-2, the V gene TRBV4-2, with TRBD2 identical over 7 bases. V trimming: 1 base; J trimming: 3 bases; junction bases outside the gene matches: 14. CDR1 is LGHNA, CDR2 YNFKEQ, per germline. CDR3 length: 19 residues. The chain's CDR3 is CASSQGGLSGGGDTGELFF. The CDR3 DNA reads as TGTGCCAGCAGCCAAGGGGGTCTTTCGGGGGGTGGGGACACCGGGGAGCTGTTTTTT.

This rearrangement joins TRBV28 to TRBJ2-5; 8 bases line up with TRBD1. The V and J ends lost 6 bases and 1 base, in that order; junction bases with no gene match: 10. The length of the CDR3 is 16 residues. The V gene's germline CDR1 is MDHEN and CDR2 SYDVKM. CDR3 region: CASRHHEGTGQETQYF. CDR3 sequence (DNA): TGTGCCAGCAGACACCATGAAGGGACAGGCCAAGAGACCCAGTACTTC.

The chain uses TRBV18 and TRBJ2-1, with a tentative D call TRBD1 (6 bases). Trimming removed 0 bases from V and 4 bases from J, with 13 bases in between. This CDR3 has 16 amino acids. Germline CDR1 reads KGHSH; CDR2 reads LQKENI. CDR3 bases: TGTGCCAGCTCACCACCGAAAGGACAGATTTACAATGAGCAGTTCTTC. Translation: CASSPPKGQIYNEQFF. Full variable domain (missing parts from reference TRBV18 and TRBJ2-1): NAGVMQNPRHLVRRRGQEARLRCSPMKGHSHVYWYRQLPEEGLKFMVYLQKENIIDESGMPKERFSAEFPKEGPSILRIQQVVRGDSAAYFCASSPPKGQIYNEQFFGPGTRLTVL.

The rearrangement links TRBV27 to TRBJ2-7, with unresolved D. This CDR3 region has 12 residues. Germline CDR1 is MNHEY and CDR2 is SMNVEV (reference sequence). V was trimmed by 8 bases and J by 3 bases, leaving 11 bases between them. The CDR3 region has the DNA TGTGCCAGCGGCCCAGGCTACTACGAGCAGTACTTC. Protein product: CASGPGYYEQYF.

V is TRBV19 and J is TRBJ2-7; 8 bases align to TRBD1. In germline, CDR1 is LNHDA, CDR2 SQIVND (reference sequence). J was trimmed by 2 bases and V by 3 bases; bases with no gene match: 3. This CDR3 spans 14 amino acids. The CDR3 sequence: CASSIGTGAYEQYF. Here the CDR3 DNA reads TGTGCCAGTAGTATTGGGACAGGAGCCTACGAGCAGTACTTC.

This sequence joins TRBV7-9 and TRBJ2-3, with 7 bases lining up with TRBD2. The junction had 3 bases not matched to a gene; V was cut back by 0 bases and J by 0 bases. This CDR3 is 16 amino acids long. Germline CDR1 reads SEHNR; CDR2 reads FQNEAQ (reference sequence). The CDR3 bases are TGTGCCAGCAGCTTAGCAAGCGGGGCTAGCACAGATACGCAGTATTTT. Its translation is CASSLASGASTDTQYF.

CDR3 bases: TGCGCCAGCAGCACCGGACTAGCGGGAGCAACAGATACGCAGTATTTT. Its protein is CASSTGLAGATDTQYF. The chain joins TRBV5-1 to TRBJ2-3; 13 bases align to TRBD2. The CDR3 consists of 16 residues. The trim removed 4 bases at V and 3 bases at J, leaving 5 bases unmatched. Germline V gives CDR1 SGHRS, CDR2 YFSETQ. Filled out from reference TRBV5-1 and TRBJ2-3, the complete variable domain reads KAGVTQTPRYLIKTRGQQVTLSCSPISGHRSVSWYQQTPGQGLQFLFEYFSETQRNKGNFPGRFSGRQFSNSRSEMNVSTLELGDSALYLCASSTGLAGATDTQYFGPGTRLTVL.

The rearrangement uses TRBV4-1 and TRBJ2-1, with TRBD1 identical over 12 bases. There are 17 residues in the CDR3. Trimming cost V 3 bases and J 8 bases; bases outside gene matches: 11. In germline, CDR1 is MGHRA, CDR2 YSYEKL. The chain's CDR3 is CASSHLVAGQGAHEQFF. CDR3 bases: TGCGCCAGCAGCCATCTCGTGGCGGGACAGGGGGCACATGAGCAGTTCTTC.

The chain uses TRBV28 and TRBJ2-2; tentatively, D is TRBD2 (6 bases). This CDR3 region has 15 residues. Germline CDR1 MDHEN, CDR2 SYDVKM. V lost 4 bases and J 1 base, leaving 10 bases between the germline ends. CDR3 coding DNA: TGTGCCAGCAGTTGGGGGGACCTGAACACCGGGGAGCTGTTTTTT. Its translation is CASSWGDLNTGELFF.

Only one count was recorded for this clone. This sequence joins TRBV28 and TRBJ2-3; 8 nucleotides align to TRBD2. The trim removed 1 base at V and 1 base at J, leaving 4 bases unmatched. Germline CDR1 reads MDHEN; CDR2 reads SYDVKM. The CDR3 contains 16 residues. As DNA, the CDR3 is TGTGCCAGCAGTTTATTCTCTAGCGGGCGCACAGATACGCAGTATTTT. Its protein product is CASSLFSSGRTDTQYF.

The chain employs TRBV7-8 and TRBJ1-6; 9 positions agree with TRBD1. Looked up from germline, CDR1 is SGHVS and CDR2 is FQNEAQ. J was trimmed by 10 bases and V by 6 bases; bases with no gene match: 10. This CDR3 spans 15 amino acids. The CDR3 protein is CASRSPGTGSSPLHF. CDR3 DNA: TGTGCCAGCAGATCCCCTGGGACAGGGTCCTCACCCCTCCACTTT.

V gene TRBV28 combines with J gene TRBJ1-2; 8 bases match TRBD1. V lost 2 bases, J lost 7 bases, and 9 bases stayed unmatched. The CDR3 length is 15 residues. Germline values: CDR1 MDHEN, CDR2 SYDVKM. The CDR3 here is CASSLTPQGATGYTF. The CDR3 region has the DNA TGTGCCAGCAGTTTAACCCCCCAGGGGGCGACTGGCTACACCTTC.

This clone appeared once. The V call is TRBV6-1, the J call TRBJ1-4; D might be TRBD1 (6 bases). This CDR3 has 14 amino acids. Germline-derived CDR1 and CDR2 are MNHNS and SASEGT. The V gene lost 4 bases and the J gene lost 7 bases, with 13 bases spanning the gap. The chain's CDR3 is CASSVTGRSEKLFF. In nucleotides, the CDR3 is TGTGCCAGCAGTGTGACAGGACGTAGTGAAAAACTGTTTTTT.

This clone was detected only a few times. The chain combines TRBV6-5 with TRBJ1-3, with D tentatively TRBD1 (6 bases). Germline loops: CDR1 MNHEY, CDR2 SVGAGI. This CDR3 region has 16 residues. The V gene lost 2 bases and the J gene lost 2 bases, with 13 bases spanning the gap. The CDR3 sequence is CASSYGGPPPGNTIYF. CDR3 DNA sequence: TGTGCCAGCAGTTACGGGGGCCCCCCCCCTGGAAACACCATATATTTT.

About this clone: Other DNA sequences from this sample encode an identical CDR3 as well. The rearrangement joins TRBV7-2 to TRBJ2-2, with 7 bases aligning to TRBD2. This CDR3 has 16 amino acids. Germline V gives CDR1 SGHTA, CDR2 FQGNSA. V dropped 1 base and J dropped 1; count of bases not matched to a gene: 3. CDR3: CASSLVGGGNTGELFF. Written as DNA, the CDR3 is TGTGCCAGCAGCTTAGTGGGCGGGGGGAACACCGGGGAGCTGTTTTTT.

This chain uses TRBV6-5 with TRBJ2-7; D not resolved. The germline CDR1 and CDR2 sequences are MNHEY and SVGAGI. V lost 0 bases and J 7 bases, leaving 10 bases between the germline ends. This CDR3 spans 13 amino acids. DNA of the CDR3: TGTGCCAGCAGTTACTCGTTCTCCGGGGAGCAGTACTTC. As protein: CASSYSFSGEQYF.

The genes are TRBV19 and TRBJ2-1; 7 bases align to TRBD1. V shed 2 bases, J shed 5 bases, and the junction held 6 bases outside the gene matches. The CDR3 is 15 residues long. The germline gives CDR1 LNHDA, CDR2 SQIVND (reference sequence). CDR3 loop: CASSITGVVNNEQFF. CDR3 bases: TGTGCCAGTAGTATAACAGGGGTCGTTAACAATGAGCAGTTCTTC.

The V and J genes are TRBV7-9 and TRBJ2-7, with TRBD2 as a possible D gene (6 bases). The germline V gene has CDR1 SEHNR and CDR2 FQNEAQ (reference sequence). V lost 3 bases, J lost 5 bases, and 17 bases lay in between. The CDR3 sequence is 15 residues long. CDR3 loop: CASSLSLGTSHEQYF. The CDR3 DNA is TGTGCCAGCAGCTTGAGCCTCGGGACTTCCCACGAGCAGTACTTC.

The V gene is TRBV14, the J gene TRBJ2-7, with TRBD1 as a possible D gene (5 bases). The CDR3 loop spans 14 amino acids. Trimming took off 5 bases at V and 5 bases at J, with 16 bases between the two ends. From germline, CDR1 is SGHDN and CDR2 FVKESK. The CDR3 DNA reads as TGTGCCAGCAGCGCGACAGCGACGGGCGACGAGCAGTACTTC. Protein product: CASSATATGDEQYF.

V is TRBV27 and J is TRBJ2-7; D might be TRBD2 (5 bases). The germline CDR1 and CDR2 sequences are MNHEY and SMNVEV (reference sequence). V lost 6 bases and J 0 bases, leaving 15 bases between the germline ends. The CDR3 totals 15 residues. The CDR3 DNA sequence: TGTGCCAGCAGCCTATACGGACTTGGCTCCTACGAGCAGTACTTC. This translates into CASSLYGLGSYEQYF.

V gene TRBV5-1 combines with J gene TRBJ1-5; weak D call: TRBD1 (6 bases). The CDR3 totals 16 residues. CDR1 and CDR2 (germline): SGHRS, YFSETQ. V lost 5 bases, J lost 6 bases, and 21 bases lay in between. In DNA form, the CDR3 reads TGCGCCAGCAGAAACGGGGGGCGCGAGACGGGTCAGCCCCAGCATTTT. Translation: CASRNGGRETGQPQHF. Combining the CDR3 with reference TRBV5-1 and TRBJ1-5 gives the whole variable domain KAGVTQTPRYLIKTRGQQVTLSCSPISGHRSVSWYQQTPGQGLQFLFEYFSETQRNKGNFPGRFSGRQFSNSRSEMNVSTLELGDSALYLCASRNGGRETGQPQHFGDGTRLSIL.

The chain joins TRBV19 to TRBJ1-1; TRBD1 aligns across 7 bases. The CDR3 has 12 residues. Losses at the gene ends were 10 bases for V and 2 bases for J; bases not matched to a gene: 4. Germline V lookup: CDR1 LNHDA, CDR2 SQIVND (reference sequence). CDR3 coding DNA: TGTGCCACACGGACAGGTAACACTGAAGCTTTCTTT. Protein sequence: CATRTGNTEAFF.

The chain is built from TRBV4-2 and TRBJ2-7, with D unresolved. The CDR3 runs to 16 residues. Germline CDR1 LGHNA, CDR2 YNFKEQ. Trimming took off 0 bases at V and 0 bases at J, with 12 bases between the two ends. Here the CDR3 DNA reads TGTGCCAGCAGCCAAGAGGGCGACCGATTCTCCTACGAGCAGTACTTC. Protein sequence: CASSQEGDRFSYEQYF.

J is TRBJ1-1 and V is TRBV28, with 11 bases fitting TRBD1. Germline V gene data show CDR1 as MDHEN and CDR2 as SYDVKM. V lost 5 bases to trimming and J lost 5 bases; unmatched junction nucleotides: 10. This CDR3 contains 16 residues. Written as DNA, the CDR3 is TGTGCCAGCAGTCCGACGGCGGGACAGGGGGGTACTGAAGCTTTCTTT. Translating it yields CASSPTAGQGGTEAFF.

The chain uses TRBV2 and TRBJ1-1, with unresolved D. The CDR3 has 14 amino acids. V shed 6 bases and J shed 2 bases, with 13 bases lying between them. Per the germline V gene, CDR1 is SNHLY and CDR2 is FYNNEI. CDR3 loop: CASRRSTGNTEAFF. The CDR3 DNA reads TGTGCCAGCAGACGTTCGACGGGTAACACTGAAGCTTTCTTT.